The clone carrying this T cell receptor beta chain occurred a few times. The record originates from a study of blood T cells in healthy people across ages. This CDR3 spans 13 amino acids. CDR1 and CDR2 (germline): SGHTS, YDEGEE. A sample-barcoded 5' primer and a J-beta primer mix were used in a second PCR of roughly 7 to 12 cycles. In TCRdb, the 5' RACE reads were re-called with MiXCR into one record per CDR3 protein. There are fewer than 600,000 distinct CDR3 sequences in the sample; about 26% occur only once, and over 3.5% lies in the top ten. These sequences were also reported in another study, on T cells of mothers and their children.

What was sequenced was blood. V usage is TRBV5-8 and J usage is TRBJ2-5, with D uncertain. The J call could be wrong; TRBJ2-7 is a better fit for the DNA end. This receptor was taken from a boy aged 2 to 10 in good health. CDR3 bases: TGTGCCAGCAGCTATACGACCCTCTACGAGCAGTACTTC. Amino acids: CASSYTTLYEQYF.